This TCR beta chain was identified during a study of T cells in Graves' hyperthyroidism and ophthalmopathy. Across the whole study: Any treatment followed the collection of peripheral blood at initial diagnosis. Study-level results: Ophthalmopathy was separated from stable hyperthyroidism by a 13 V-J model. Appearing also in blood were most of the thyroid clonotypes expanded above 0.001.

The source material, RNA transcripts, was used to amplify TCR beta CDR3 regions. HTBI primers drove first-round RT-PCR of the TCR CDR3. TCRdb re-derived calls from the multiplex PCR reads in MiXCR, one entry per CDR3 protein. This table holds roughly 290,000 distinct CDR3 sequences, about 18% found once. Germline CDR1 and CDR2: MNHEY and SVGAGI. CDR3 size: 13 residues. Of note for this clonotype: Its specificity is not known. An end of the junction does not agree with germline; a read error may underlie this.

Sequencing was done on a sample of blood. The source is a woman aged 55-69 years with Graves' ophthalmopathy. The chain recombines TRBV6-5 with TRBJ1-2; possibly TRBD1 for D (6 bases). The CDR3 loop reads CAGSTTGIDGYTF. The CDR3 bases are TGTGCCGGCAGTACTACAGGGATCGATGGCTACACCTTC.